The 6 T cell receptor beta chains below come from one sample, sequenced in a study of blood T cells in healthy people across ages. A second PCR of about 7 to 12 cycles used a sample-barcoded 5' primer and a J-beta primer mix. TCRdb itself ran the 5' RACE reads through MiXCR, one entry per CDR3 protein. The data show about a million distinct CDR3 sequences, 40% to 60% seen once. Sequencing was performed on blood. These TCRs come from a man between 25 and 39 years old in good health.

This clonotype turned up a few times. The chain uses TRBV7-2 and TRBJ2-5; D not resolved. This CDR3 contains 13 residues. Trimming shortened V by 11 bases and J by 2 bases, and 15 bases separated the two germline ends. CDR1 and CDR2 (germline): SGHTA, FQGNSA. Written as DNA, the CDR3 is TGTGCCGCTTCGAACTCCTTACAAGAGACCCAGTACTTC. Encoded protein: CAASNSLQETQYF.

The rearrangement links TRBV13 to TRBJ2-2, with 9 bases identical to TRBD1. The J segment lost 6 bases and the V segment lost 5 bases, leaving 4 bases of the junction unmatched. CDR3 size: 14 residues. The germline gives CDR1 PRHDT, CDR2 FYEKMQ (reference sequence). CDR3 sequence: CASSLTGGPGELFF. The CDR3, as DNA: TGTGCCAGCAGCCTAACAGGGGGCCCCGGGGAGCTGTTTTTT.

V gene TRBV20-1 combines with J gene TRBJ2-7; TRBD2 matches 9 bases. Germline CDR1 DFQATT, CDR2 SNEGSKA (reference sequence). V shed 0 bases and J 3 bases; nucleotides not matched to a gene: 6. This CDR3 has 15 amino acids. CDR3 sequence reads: CSARDTPAGGYEQYF. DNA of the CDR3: TGCAGTGCTAGAGATACCCCAGCGGGGGGCTACGAGCAGTACTTC.

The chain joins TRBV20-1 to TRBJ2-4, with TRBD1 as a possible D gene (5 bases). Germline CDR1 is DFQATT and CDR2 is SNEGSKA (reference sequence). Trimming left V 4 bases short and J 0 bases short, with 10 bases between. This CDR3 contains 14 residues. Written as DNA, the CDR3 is TGCAGTGCTACGGACACCTTAGCCAAAAACATTCAGTACTTC. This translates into CSATDTLAKNIQYF.

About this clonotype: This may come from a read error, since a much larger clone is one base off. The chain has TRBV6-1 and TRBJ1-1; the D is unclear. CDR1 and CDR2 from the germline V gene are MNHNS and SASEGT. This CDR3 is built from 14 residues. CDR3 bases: TGTGTCAGCAGTGAAATGACTTCGAACACTGAAGCTTTCTTT. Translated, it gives CVSSEMTSNTEAFF.

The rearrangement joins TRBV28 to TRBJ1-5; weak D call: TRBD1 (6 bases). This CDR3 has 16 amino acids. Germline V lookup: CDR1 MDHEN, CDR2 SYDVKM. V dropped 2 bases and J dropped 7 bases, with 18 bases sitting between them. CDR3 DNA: TGTGCCAGCAGTTTACCCGGGACGGGGGCGCGACAGCCCCAGCATTTT. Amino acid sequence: CASSLPGTGARQPQHF.